This is a list of T cell receptor beta chains from one sample in a study of T cell responses to AZD1222 COVID-19 vaccine. Method: immunoSEQ multiplex PCR; TCRdb's copy keeps in-frame clones and lacks some. The sample holds 200,000 or so clones, almost 95% seen once. The sequenced sample was peripheral blood, obtained on day 0 of AZD1222 vaccination. The receptors shown here come from an adult in good health. CDR3s include the opening cysteine and the closing phenylalanine or tryptophan. Each record gives: D gene, J gene, clone size, V gene, CDR3 DNA, CDR3 protein. A D gene is named only where the DNA matches it firmly. Size tells how often a clone was seen (once, few, many) or the class of an expanded clone, and some rows leave it out.

d_call: TRBD1; j_call: TRBJ1-4; clone_size: -; v_call: TRBV18; cdr3_nt: TGTGCCAGCTCACCAGTCGGGACAGGGCCATCCGAAAAACTGTTTTTT; cdr3_aa: CASSPVGTGPSEKLFF
d_call: TRBD1; j_call: TRBJ2-4; clone_size: -; v_call: TRBV5-1; cdr3_nt: TGCGCCAGCAGCTTGGAAGGGGGCCAGGCCAAAAACATTCAGTACTTC; cdr3_aa: CASSLEGGQAKNIQYF
d_call: -; j_call: TRBJ1-5; clone_size: -; v_call: TRBV30; cdr3_nt: TGTGCCTGGAGTGTACGCGCAGATCAGCCCCAGCATTTT; cdr3_aa: CAWSVRADQPQHF
d_call: -; j_call: TRBJ2-1; clone_size: -; v_call: TRBV11-2; cdr3_nt: TGTGCCAGCAGCCTCAAGATCTCCTACAATGAGCAGTTCTTC; cdr3_aa: CASSLKISYNEQFF
d_call: TRBD1; j_call: TRBJ1-4; clone_size: once; v_call: TRBV10-3; cdr3_nt: TGTGCCATCAGTGCGCGGGACAGGGGGCTTGGAACTAATGAAAAACTGTTTTTT; cdr3_aa: CAISARDRGLGTNEKLFF
d_call: TRBD1; j_call: TRBJ2-7; clone_size: -; v_call: TRBV11-1; cdr3_nt: TGTGCCAGCAGCTTGGGGACAGTAGGCGGCTACGAGCAGTACTTC; cdr3_aa: CASSLGTVGGYEQYF
d_call: -; j_call: TRBJ2-2; clone_size: -; v_call: TRBV7-9; cdr3_nt: TGTGCCAGCAGCTTTGGTGGCGGAAACACCGGGGAGCTGTTTTTT; cdr3_aa: CASSFGGGNTGELFF
d_call: -; j_call: TRBJ2-7; clone_size: -; v_call: TRBV28; cdr3_nt: TGTGCCAGCAAGATCCCTTCAACTTACGAGCAGTACTTC; cdr3_aa: CASKIPSTYEQYF
d_call: TRBD1; j_call: TRBJ1-5; clone_size: -; v_call: TRBV6-5; cdr3_nt: TGTGCCAGCAGACCCGACAGGGGTCAGCCCCAGCATTTT; cdr3_aa: CASRPDRGQPQHF
d_call: -; j_call: TRBJ2-7; clone_size: -; v_call: TRBV9; cdr3_nt: TGTGCCAGCAGCGTGGAGGCAACGCCCTACGAGCAGTACTTC; cdr3_aa: CASSVEATPYEQYF
d_call: -; j_call: TRBJ2-7; clone_size: -; v_call: TRBV30; cdr3_nt: TGTGCCTGGAGTGTAGCTCGGTCAGGGGAGCAGTACTTC; cdr3_aa: CAWSVARSGEQYF
d_call: -; j_call: TRBJ2-7; clone_size: -; v_call: TRBV6-5; cdr3_nt: TGTGCCAGCAGGACCGGGACGGTCTACGAGCAGTACTTC; cdr3_aa: CASRTGTVYEQYF
d_call: -; j_call: TRBJ1-4; clone_size: -; v_call: TRBV10-2; cdr3_nt: TGCGCCAGCAGTGAGTCCTGGGACTCTAATGAAAAACTGTTTTTT; cdr3_aa: CASSESWDSNEKLFF
d_call: -; j_call: TRBJ1-5; clone_size: -; v_call: TRBV18; cdr3_nt: TGTGCCAGCTCACTAACCGGTGACACCGAAAATCAGCCCCAGCATTTT; cdr3_aa: CASSLTGDTENQPQHF
d_call: -; j_call: TRBJ2-1; clone_size: -; v_call: TRBV28; cdr3_nt: TGTGCCAGCAGCAAGCCCGCCGGACTAGAGCAGTTCTTC; cdr3_aa: CASSKPAGLEQFF
d_call: -; j_call: TRBJ1-1; clone_size: -; v_call: TRBV15; cdr3_nt: TGTGCCACCAGCAGAGTTGATCCAGAGGCCAATGCTTTCTTT; cdr3_aa: CATSRVDPEANAFF
d_call: TRBD1; j_call: TRBJ2-7; clone_size: -; v_call: TRBV5-6; cdr3_nt: TGTGCCAGCAGCCTGACAGGGTGGGTCGAGCAGTACTTC; cdr3_aa: CASSLTGWVEQYF
d_call: -; j_call: TRBJ1-1; clone_size: -; v_call: TRBV4-1; cdr3_nt: TGCGCCAGCAGCCAAGGGGGGACGTCTCCCACCGAAGCTTTCTTT; cdr3_aa: CASSQGGTSPTEAFF
d_call: -; j_call: TRBJ1-1; clone_size: -; v_call: TRBV28; cdr3_nt: TGTGCCAGCAGTCCCCTATCGTATAACACTGAAGCTTTCTTT; cdr3_aa: CASSPLSYNTEAFF
d_call: -; j_call: TRBJ1-1; clone_size: -; v_call: TRBV24-1; cdr3_nt: TGTGCCACCAGTGACGCCAGGCCGAACACTGAAGCTTTCTTT; cdr3_aa: CATSDARPNTEAFF
d_call: TRBD1; j_call: TRBJ1-1; clone_size: -; v_call: TRBV9; cdr3_nt: TGTGCCAGCAGCGGGGGACAGGGGAACACTGAAGCTTTCTTT; cdr3_aa: CASSGGQGNTEAFF
d_call: -; j_call: TRBJ2-5; clone_size: -; v_call: TRBV7-2; cdr3_nt: TGTGCCAGCAGCTTAGGTGAAGTGTTTGGGACCCAGTACTTC; cdr3_aa: CASSLGEVFGTQYF
d_call: -; j_call: TRBJ2-5; clone_size: -; v_call: TRBV7-3; cdr3_nt: TGTGCCAGCAGCCCGGACAACCAAGAGGCCCAGTACTTC; cdr3_aa: CASSPDNQEAQYF
d_call: TRBD1; j_call: TRBJ2-2; clone_size: -; v_call: TRBV10-3; cdr3_nt: TGTGCCATCACTCAGGAGGACAGGGACACCGGGGAGCTGTTTTTT; cdr3_aa: CAITQEDRDTGELFF
d_call: -; j_call: TRBJ2-3; clone_size: -; v_call: TRBV24-1; cdr3_nt: TGTGCCACCAGTGATTCCCCCCTAGATACGCAGTATTTT; cdr3_aa: CATSDSPLDTQYF
d_call: -; j_call: TRBJ1-1; clone_size: -; v_call: TRBV7-3; cdr3_nt: TGTGCCAGCAGCTCGACAGGAATAACTGAAGCTTTCTTT; cdr3_aa: CASSSTGITEAFF
d_call: -; j_call: TRBJ1-3; clone_size: -; v_call: TRBV18; cdr3_nt: TGTGCCAGCTCCCGTGATCTAGTGTTCTCTGGAAACACCATATATTTT; cdr3_aa: CASSRDLVFSGNTIYF
d_call: -; j_call: TRBJ2-7; clone_size: -; v_call: TRBV6-5; cdr3_nt: TGTGCCAGCAGTACAGGCTACGAGCAGTACTTC; cdr3_aa: CASSTGYEQYF
d_call: -; j_call: TRBJ2-7; clone_size: -; v_call: TRBV6-1; cdr3_nt: TGTGCCAGCAGTGAGAACAGGCTTGGCTCCTACGAGCAGTACTTC; cdr3_aa: CASSENRLGSYEQYF
d_call: -; j_call: TRBJ1-2; clone_size: -; v_call: TRBV24-1; cdr3_nt: TGTGCCACCAGTGATCCTCAGACCGATAACTATGGCTACACCTTC; cdr3_aa: CATSDPQTDNYGYTF
d_call: TRBD2; j_call: TRBJ2-3; clone_size: -; v_call: TRBV27; cdr3_nt: TGTGCAAGCCGGCCAGCGGGGTACACAGATACGCAGTATTTT; cdr3_aa: CASRPAGYTDTQYF
d_call: TRBD1; j_call: TRBJ1-6; clone_size: -; v_call: TRBV7-2; cdr3_nt: TGTGCCAGCAGCTTAGGACAGGGGGCTAATTCACCCCTCCACTTT; cdr3_aa: CASSLGQGANSPLHF
d_call: TRBD2; j_call: TRBJ2-3; clone_size: -; v_call: TRBV28; cdr3_nt: TGTGCCAGCAGTCAAGGACTAGCGGGAGTGTTCGCAGATACGCAGTATTTT; cdr3_aa: CASSQGLAGVFADTQYF
d_call: TRBD1; j_call: TRBJ1-4; clone_size: -; v_call: TRBV5-4; cdr3_nt: TGTGCCAGCAGCTCTATTACAGGGGAGGGTACTAATGAAAAACTGTTTTTT; cdr3_aa: CASSSITGEGTNEKLFF
d_call: TRBD2; j_call: TRBJ2-1; clone_size: -; v_call: TRBV5-1; cdr3_nt: TGCGCCAGCAGCACCCCTAGCGGTAGCTCCTACAATGAGCAGTTCTTC; cdr3_aa: CASSTPSGSSYNEQFF
d_call: TRBD2; j_call: TRBJ2-7; clone_size: -; v_call: TRBV6-6; cdr3_nt: TGTGCCAGCAGTTACGGGCGGGAGTCTGTTGAGCAGTACTTC; cdr3_aa: CASSYGRESVEQYF
d_call: -; j_call: TRBJ2-2; clone_size: once; v_call: TRBV19; cdr3_nt: TGTGCCAGTAGTATCGTCCTAACCGGGGAGCTGTTTTTT; cdr3_aa: CASSIVLTGELFF
d_call: -; j_call: TRBJ2-1; clone_size: -; v_call: TRBV12-3/TRBV12-4; cdr3_nt: TGTGCCAGCACCCTCGCGGGGCTGAATGAGCAGTTCTTC; cdr3_aa: CASTLAGLNEQFF
d_call: TRBD2; j_call: TRBJ2-1; clone_size: -; v_call: TRBV28; cdr3_nt: TGTGCCAGCACCCCGAGCGGGAGTGGGTACAATGAGCAGTTCTTC; cdr3_aa: CASTPSGSGYNEQFF
d_call: TRBD2; j_call: TRBJ2-7; clone_size: -; v_call: TRBV6-5; cdr3_nt: TGTGCCACGCACCCCCCCCGGGGGAGGGCCCACGAGCAGTACTTC; cdr3_aa: CATHPPRGRAHEQYF
d_call: -; j_call: TRBJ1-4; clone_size: once; v_call: TRBV30; cdr3_nt: TGTGCCTGGAACCTGGGCGGGGGTAATGAAAAACTGTTTTTT; cdr3_aa: CAWNLGGGNEKLFF
d_call: TRBD2; j_call: TRBJ2-7; clone_size: -; v_call: TRBV5-1; cdr3_nt: TGCGCCAGCAGGAAGGGCGGGAGGGCCGGTGAGCAGTACTTC; cdr3_aa: CASRKGGRAGEQYF
d_call: -; j_call: TRBJ2-1; clone_size: -; v_call: TRBV19; cdr3_nt: TGTGCCAGTAGGAGGACTTCCTCCTACAATGAGCAGTTCTTC; cdr3_aa: CASRRTSSYNEQFF
d_call: -; j_call: TRBJ2-1; clone_size: -; v_call: TRBV20-1; cdr3_nt: TGCAGTGCTACAAGCGATGAGCAGTTCTTC; cdr3_aa: CSATSDEQFF
d_call: TRBD2; j_call: TRBJ2-7; clone_size: -; v_call: TRBV5-4; cdr3_nt: TGTGCCAGCAGCTTGGGGGCTAGCGGCTACGAGCAGTACTTC; cdr3_aa: CASSLGASGYEQYF
d_call: -; j_call: TRBJ1-4; clone_size: -; v_call: TRBV7-9; cdr3_nt: TGTGCCAGCAGCGAACTCTCCGTTAATGAAAAACTGTTTTTT; cdr3_aa: CASSELSVNEKLFF
d_call: TRBD1; j_call: TRBJ1-1; clone_size: once; v_call: TRBV6-5; cdr3_nt: TGTGCCAGCAGCAGGGACAGGGGGAACACTGAAGCTTTCTTT; cdr3_aa: CASSRDRGNTEAFF
d_call: -; j_call: TRBJ2-2; clone_size: -; v_call: TRBV3-1/TRBV3-2; cdr3_nt: TGTGCCAGCAGCCACCAGGGACCAAACACCGGGGAGCTGTTTTTT; cdr3_aa: CASSHQGPNTGELFF
d_call: TRBD2; j_call: TRBJ2-7; clone_size: -; v_call: TRBV27; cdr3_nt: TGTGCCAGCAGTTTAGCAGCGGGAGGGATCTACGAGCAGTACTTC; cdr3_aa: CASSLAAGGIYEQYF
d_call: -; j_call: TRBJ1-2; clone_size: -; v_call: TRBV14; cdr3_nt: TGTGCCAGCAGCCAAGGACAACCCTTAAAGGGCTACACCTTC; cdr3_aa: CASSQGQPLKGYTF
d_call: -; j_call: TRBJ2-7; clone_size: -; v_call: TRBV4-3; cdr3_nt: TGCGCCAGCAGCCAAGCCCTTCGGGGCGAGCAGTACTTC; cdr3_aa: CASSQALRGEQYF